This T cell receptor (beta chain) was identified in a study of blood T cell repertoires in COVID-19. This clone appeared a single time. This CDR3 is built from 12 residues. With V trimmed by 7 bases and J by 5 bases, 2 bases remained unmatched. Method: immunoSEQ multiplex PCR; TCRdb's copy keeps in-frame clones and lacks some. Of 130,000 to 150,000 clones in the sample, approximately 90% were seen once. This clonotype was sampled from a woman in her 50s with acute or convalescent COVID-19. This chain links TRBV12-3 or TRBV12-4 with TRBJ1-5; 7 bases align to TRBD1. The sequenced material came from peripheral blood. CDR3: CASTQGYQPQHF. CDR3 nucleotides: TGTGCCAGCACACAGGGGTATCAGCCCCAGCATTTT.